Listed below are T cell receptor beta chains from one sample, sequenced in a study of CD8 T cell repertoires and HIV-1 epitope variants. No cognate antigen is known for these TCRs. Profiled with immunoSEQ multiplex PCR; TCRdb holds only in-frame clones, not every one. The table shows roughly 7,300 clones, with more than 55% occurring only once. Specimen: cultured CD8+ T cells derived from PBMCs. Source of these receptors: a male donor with HIV. Each CDR3 is given without its conserved first and last residue.

v_gene	j_gene	CDR3aa
TRBV2	TRBJ1-1	ANRQGLNTEAF
TRBV27	TRBJ2-7	ASSLGLPRSYEQY
TRBV4-1	TRBJ2-7	ASSQELGQGVPYEQY
TRBV5-1	TRBJ2-7	ASSLASGSSYEQY
TRBV19	TRBJ1-1	ASGEGGAHTEAF
TRBV6-5	TRBJ2-2	ASSAQGGTGELF
TRBV11-3	TRBJ2-1	ASSPSGAGEQF
TRBV7-2	TRBJ1-5	ASSLLTGGGGQPQH
TRBV30	TRBJ2-7	AWALGQGRSYEQY
TRBV11-2	TRBJ1-5	ASSLERGQPQH
TRBV19	TRBJ2-7	ASSPGPQREQY
TRBV4-1	TRBJ2-1	ASSQDRLAGGNEQF
TRBV21-1	TRBJ1-5	ASSKGGRQESNQPQH
TRBV7-2	TRBJ2-3	ASSFGDYGGTDTQY
TRBV5-6	TRBJ1-2	ASSSQIGGQSNYGYT
TRBV7-9	TRBJ2-1	ASSSTGGWKLDNEQF
TRBV6-5	TRBJ2-5	ASSYLAGGLETQY
TRBV19	TRBJ2-2	ASKGWGDDTGELF
TRBV6-1	TRBJ1-6	ASGETGIDSPLH
TRBV5-5	TRBJ1-4	ASSPDRVPNEKLF
TRBV6-5	TRBJ1-1	ASSHAVNTEAF
TRBV28	TRBJ2-2	ASSLEGGAGELF
TRBV6-5	TRBJ1-1	ASSYSPYTEAF
TRBV7-2	TRBJ2-1	ASSLEPRTSWGNEQF
TRBV30	TRBJ1-6	AWSAPGRGNSPLH
TRBV27	TRBJ2-7	ASSLGETLYEQY
TRBV6-6	TRBJ2-3	ASTRIRGGIEDTQY
TRBV2	TRBJ1-2	ASGRTGQDYGYT
TRBV6-5	TRBJ2-2	ASSYSGSGELF
TRBV21-1	TRBJ2-3	ASSKGMNLGQSPPFSTDTQY
TRBV11-2	TRBJ1-2	ASSSTDRVNYGYT
TRBV28	TRBJ2-7	ASRPEGGRHEQY
TRBV5-6	TRBJ2-7	ASSLGQYLREQY
TRBV14	TRBJ2-3	ASSQDRREGRGDTQY
TRBV28	TRBJ1-1	ASSLRGQGVNTEAF
TRBV2	TRBJ2-7	ASSVSPSGGEQY
TRBV12-1	TRBJ2-2	ASSFERPTGELF
TRBV7-9	TRBJ2-1	ASSGTGYEQF
TRBV19	TRBJ2-7	ASSTPHSGSYEQY
TRBV19	TRBJ2-1	ASSTGRWVDEQF
TRBV7-3	TRBJ2-5	ASSSAGIDQETQY
TRBV6-6	TRBJ2-5	ASSQGQGAFSETQY
TRBV4-1	TRBJ2-7	ASSQVVTLGEQY
TRBV5-6	TRBJ1-1	ASSLAWGDTEAF
TRBV7-2	TRBJ2-7	ASRPRTSGYYEQY
TRBV28	TRBJ2-7	ASSFGSGNYEQY
TRBV28	TRBJ1-1	ASRTGEVTEAF
TRBV6-5	TRBJ1-5	ASSFPGGAQH
TRBV13	TRBJ2-1	ASSEGGTLNEQF
TRBV7-2	TRBJ2-4	ASSLPGLAGSGNIQY
TRBV11-2	TRBJ2-7	ASSFASGDYEQY
TRBV7-9	TRBJ2-7	ASSPRASPEQY
TRBV5-1	TRBJ2-1	ASSRGTGNEQF